The count of the clone carrying this T cell receptor (beta chain) is one. As yet, its antigen is unknown. Repertoires were generated with immunoSEQ multiplex PCR, while TCRdb's copy carries only in-frame clones and drops some. The profile shows over 150,000 clones, 86% of them singletons. This sample was included in a study of cytomegalovirus exposure and HLA in healthy donors. Broader study findings: Most TCR sequences showed up rarely, but some public TCRs showed up in many donors. The study listed some 160 cytomegalovirus-associated TCR beta chains.

Trimming at V came to 3 bases and at J to 4 bases, leaving 8 bases not matched to a gene. CDR1 and CDR2 from the germline V gene are KGHSH and LQKENI. CDR3 length equals 16 residues. Specimen: PBMCs. The chain recombines TRBV18 with TRBJ1-5, with 8 bases fitting TRBD1. This clonotype originated in a man aged 18-30 years in good health and CMV-seropositive. The CDR3 here is CASSPRGTGWNQPQHF. In DNA, the CDR3 is TGTGCCAGCTCACCTCGCGGGACAGGCTGGAATCAGCCCCAGCATTTT.